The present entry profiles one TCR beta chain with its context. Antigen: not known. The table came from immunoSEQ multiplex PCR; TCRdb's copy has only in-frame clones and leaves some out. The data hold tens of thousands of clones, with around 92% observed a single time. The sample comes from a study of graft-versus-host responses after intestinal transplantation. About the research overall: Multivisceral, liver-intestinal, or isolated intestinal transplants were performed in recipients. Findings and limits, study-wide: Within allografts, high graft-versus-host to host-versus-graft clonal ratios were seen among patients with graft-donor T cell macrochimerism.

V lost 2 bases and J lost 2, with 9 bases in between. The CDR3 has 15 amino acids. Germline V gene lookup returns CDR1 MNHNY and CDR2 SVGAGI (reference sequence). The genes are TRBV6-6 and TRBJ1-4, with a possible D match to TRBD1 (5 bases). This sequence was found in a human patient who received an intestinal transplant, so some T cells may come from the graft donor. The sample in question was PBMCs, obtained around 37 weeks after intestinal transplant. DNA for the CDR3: TGTGCCAGCAGTTACCAAGGGGCTACTAATGAAAAACTGTTTTTT. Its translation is CASSYQGATNEKLFF.